The TCR beta chain under discussion was sequenced for a study of radiotherapy plus CTLA-4 blockade in lung cancer. Looking at the study overall: In under 20% of patients, objective responses were seen; roughly 30% had disease control.

Alongside CTLA-4 blockade with ipilimumab, patients with chemo-refractory metastatic non-small-cell lung cancer received focal radiation. Study results and limitations: Clones derived from tumor TCRs expanded in blood after radiotherapy plus ipilimumab. Interferon-beta and early blood T cell clone dynamics reportedly predicted response best.

The germline V gene encodes CDR1 MNHEY and CDR2 SMNVEV (reference sequence). The CDR3 loop spans 14 amino acids. The V gene end was trimmed by 5 bases and the J gene end by 5 bases; junction bases not matched to a gene: 5. To note about this clone: Its antigen is unidentified.

Data came from immunoSEQ multiplex PCR; TCRdb stores just in-frame clones and leaves some out. The sample gives 55,000 to 80,000 clones, 70% to 85% of which show up once; about 4.5% is in the top ten. The receptor was derived from a human donor with non-small cell lung cancer who had a complete response to radiotherapy plus ipilimumab. The sequencing used peripheral blood, collected from a patient treated with radiotherapy plus ipilimumab. The rearrangement joins TRBV27 to TRBJ1-4, with 7 bases fitting TRBD1. The CDR3 spells CASSPGQQNEKLFF. The CDR3 DNA reads as TGTGCCAGCAGTCCGGGACAGCAAAATGAAAAACTGTTTTTT.